This TCR beta chain stems from a study of shared clonotypes between healthy human individuals. Every immunoSEQ plate was one replicate of a subset's evenly spread DNA. Replicate PCRs were loaded with around 0.3 ug DNA from unsorted PBMC, 30,000 or so T cell genomes. Clones were sequenced by immunoSEQ multiplex PCR, and TCRdb holds only the in-frame ones, with some missing. The data show a few hundred thousand clones, with 77% seen just once and approximately 12% held by the top ten. The V gene's germline CDR1 is SGHRS and CDR2 YFSETQ. The CDR3 is made up of 13 amino acids. V shed 3 bases and J shed 2 bases, with 9 bases lying between them. This clone showed up just once.

What was sequenced was PBMCs. The J gene is TRBJ2-7, the V gene TRBV5-1; maybe TRBD2 (6 bases). The sequence was collected from a woman aged 40 to 50 in good health. Some clones in this sample may be carry-over from other donors' samples. CDR3 protein: CASSWGGPYEQYF. CDR3 nucleotides: TGCGCCAGCAGCTGGGGAGGACCCTACGAGCAGTACTTC.